This is a list of T cell receptor beta chains from one sample in a study of shared clonotypes between healthy human individuals. Clones were sequenced by immunoSEQ multiplex PCR, and TCRdb holds only the in-frame ones, with some missing. The top ten hold around 1.1% of the sample, which has around 2,000,000 clones, just under 95% seen once. The material sequenced was naive CD8+ T cells sorted from blood. The receptors were gathered from a man aged 18 to 29 in good health. The CDR3 runs from the conserved cysteine through the conserved F or W. The D gene is left open where the match is weak. Not all rows give a size; the values are once, few, many and, for expanded clones, a class.

TRBV5-1	once	TRBJ2-7	.	TGCGCCAGCAGCTTAAGTACAGGGAACGAGCAGTACTTC	CASSLSTGNEQYF
TRBV27	.	TRBJ2-1	.	TGTGCCAGCAGTTTGGGGACCCTCTACAATGAGCAGTTCTTC	CASSLGTLYNEQFF
TRBV27	.	TRBJ1-5	.	TGTGCCAGCAGGTTGACAGGTGGCAATCAGCCCCAGCATTTT	CASRLTGGNQPQHF
TRBV9	.	TRBJ2-5	.	TGTGCCAGCAGCGCCCGGGCGGCACGCGAAAACCAAGAGACCCAGTACTTC	CASSARAARENQETQYF
TRBV7-6	.	TRBJ2-2	TRBD2	TGTGCCAGCAGCTCCTGGGTTAGCGGGGGGGACAACACCGGGGAGCTGTTTTTT	CASSSWVSGGDNTGELFF
TRBV7-9	once	TRBJ1-6	.	TGTGCCAGCAGCCCCCTTCAGGGGTACGGGTATTCACCCCTCCACTTT	CASSPLQGYGYSPLHF
TRBV5-4	.	TRBJ2-7	TRBD2	TGTGCCAGCAGCTCCCCGGGGACTAGCGGGGGGCGCCTGGACGAGCAGTACTTC	CASSSPGTSGGRLDEQYF
TRBV15	.	TRBJ1-2	.	TGTGCCACCAGCGGCTCGGTTTTCGGGGAGGACTATGGCTACACCTTC	CATSGSVFGEDYGYTF
TRBV2	once	TRBJ2-5	TRBD1	TGTGCCACCCAGACAGGGTTACAGACCCAGTACTTC	CATQTGLQTQYF
TRBV7-2	.	TRBJ2-7	TRBD1	TGTGCCAGCAGCTTGCGCGAGACAGGGAAGGTCGAGCAGTACTTC	CASSLRETGKVEQYF
TRBV14	.	TRBJ1-4	.	TGTGCCAGCAGCCACTTGAACGAATTTAGCAGTGAAAAACTGTTTTTT	CASSHLNEFSSEKLFF
TRBV29-1	.	TRBJ2-7	.	TGCAGCGTTGCCGATGGGGACGGATCCTACGAGCAGTACTTC	CSVADGDGSYEQYF
TRBV30	.	TRBJ2-7	.	TGTGCCTGGAGTGCTACAGGGATGGGCTACGAGCAGTACTTC	CAWSATGMGYEQYF
TRBV5-6	.	TRBJ2-2	.	TGTGCCAGCAGCCCAGAAGGCGGGGAGCTGTTTTTT	CASSPEGGELFF
TRBV10-1	.	TRBJ2-7	TRBD1	TGCGCCAGCAGTGACTCGGGACAGGGGGTCTGCGAGCAGTACTTC	CASSDSGQGVCEQYF
TRBV5-5	.	TRBJ2-7	.	TGTGCCAGCAGCTTGGTACGCCAGCCGAGCTCCTACGAGCAGTACTTC	CASSLVRQPSSYEQYF
TRBV30	.	TRBJ2-7	.	TGTGCCTGGAGTGTCCAGCTATTCACCTACGAGCAGTACTTC	CAWSVQLFTYEQYF
TRBV5-6	.	TRBJ2-7	TRBD1	TGTGCCAGCAGCGCGGGACAGGGTTCTTACGAGCAGTACTTC	CASSAGQGSYEQYF
TRBV30	.	TRBJ2-2	.	TGTGCCTGGAGCCCCAGGGAGTCCGGGGAGCTGTTTTTT	CAWSPRESGELFF
TRBV6-1	.	TRBJ1-1	.	TGTGCCAGCAGTGAAGATCCCGGGAACACTGAAGCTTTCTTT	CASSEDPGNTEAFF
TRBV6-1	.	TRBJ2-3	.	TGTGCCAGCAGTGAAGTCCCGACAGATACGCAGTATTTT	CASSEVPTDTQYF
TRBV5-6	.	TRBJ2-3	TRBD2	TGTGCCAGCAGCCCTAGCGGGATTGGACTGGATACGCAGTATTTT	CASSPSGIGLDTQYF
TRBV29-1	.	TRBJ2-5	TRBD2	TGCAGCGTTGATGATTTGCCTAGCGGGAGTAGTGCGGTTGGTCAGTACTTC	CSVDDLPSGSSAVGQYF
TRBV4-2	.	TRBJ1-2	TRBD1	TGTGCCAGCAGCCAAGATGCAGGGGGCGGCTATGGCTACACCTTC	CASSQDAGGGYGYTF
TRBV6-4	.	TRBJ1-6	TRBD1	TGTGCCAGCAGTACAGGGGGAAATGGTAATTCACCCCTCCACTTT	CASSTGGNGNSPLHF
TRBV18	.	TRBJ2-1	.	TGTGCCAGCTCAGGCCTAGGGACTTCAACCTACAATGAGCAGTTCTTC	CASSGLGTSTYNEQFF
TRBV5-6	.	TRBJ2-7	.	TGTGCCAGCAGCTTGCGGGGCCAAATGCTCTACGAGCAGTACTTC	CASSLRGQMLYEQYF
TRBV5-4	few	TRBJ1-2	.	TGTGCCAGCAGCTTGGAGTATGGTTCCTATGGCTACACCTTC	CASSLEYGSYGYTF
TRBV13	.	TRBJ2-3	TRBD2	TGTGCCAGCGCCATTACGGGGGGTGGTACAGATACGCAGTATTTT	CASAITGGGTDTQYF
TRBV5-6	once	TRBJ2-2	TRBD2	TGTGCCAGCAGCTTGGCACTAGCGGGATTCACCGGGGAGCTGTTTTTT	CASSLALAGFTGELFF
TRBV30	.	TRBJ2-3	TRBD2	TGTGCCTGGAGTGTAGGGCGGGGGGCCACAGATACGCAGTATTTT	CAWSVGRGATDTQYF
TRBV4-1	few	TRBJ1-5	TRBD1	TGCGCCAGCAGCCAAGATCTCAGGGGGGTCACTAGCAATCAGCCCCAGCATTTT	CASSQDLRGVTSNQPQHF
TRBV19	.	TRBJ2-1	TRBD2	TGTGCCAGTAGTCCGGGAGGGGACTACAATGAGCAGTTCTTC	CASSPGGDYNEQFF
TRBV6-5	.	TRBJ2-7	.	TGTGCCAGCGGGCCTGTCTACGAGCAGTACTTC	CASGPVYEQYF
TRBV27	.	TRBJ1-2	.	TGTGCCAGCAGTTTATCGCCAGGGGTGGAGGAATATGGCTACACCTTC	CASSLSPGVEEYGYTF
TRBV9	.	TRBJ1-2	.	TGTGCCAGCAGCGTAGACCCGACGGGAACTAACTATGGCTACACCTTC	CASSVDPTGTNYGYTF
TRBV5-6	.	TRBJ2-7	TRBD1	TGTGCCAGCAGCTCGGGACAGGCCCCCTACGAGCAGTACTTC	CASSSGQAPYEQYF
TRBV18	.	TRBJ2-5	TRBD2	TGTGCCAGCTCCCCTAGCGGGGGATTAGGGGAGACCCAGTACTTC	CASSPSGGLGETQYF
TRBV7-8	.	TRBJ2-7	.	TGTGCCAGCACCCCGATTCTGGGCGCCTACGAGCAGTACTTC	CASTPILGAYEQYF
TRBV14	.	TRBJ1-2	TRBD1	TGTGCCAGCAGCCCTTGGGACAGGTTTGATGGCTACACCTTC	CASSPWDRFDGYTF
TRBV28	.	TRBJ2-7	.	TGTGCCAGCAGTCCAAGGACTGTCAGCATTTTCTACGAGCAGTACTTC	CASSPRTVSIFYEQYF
TRBV6-1	.	TRBJ2-6	.	TGTGCCAGCAGTGTGTTGGCGGCCGGGGCCAACGTCCTGACTTTC	CASSVLAAGANVLTF
TRBV5-8	.	TRBJ2-7	.	TGTGCCAGCAGCTTTGGGACACCCGAGCAGTACTTC	CASSFGTPEQYF
TRBV9	.	TRBJ2-7	.	TGTGCCAGCAGCGTAGACGACAGTTCGGGTTACGAGCAGTACTTC	CASSVDDSSGYEQYF
TRBV9	.	TRBJ2-1	TRBD2	TGTGCCAGCAGCGTCCGGGCGGGAGGAGTCAATGAGCAGTTCTTC	CASSVRAGGVNEQFF
TRBV29-1	.	TRBJ2-2	.	TGCAGCGCCCAAGGACACTCGAACACCGGGGAGCTGTTTTTT	CSAQGHSNTGELFF
TRBV10-2	.	TRBJ2-7	.	TGCGCCAGCAGTCTAGGCTACGAGCAGTACTTC	CASSLGYEQYF
TRBV7-9	.	TRBJ2-4	TRBD1	TGTGCCAGCAGCTTAACTGGGACAGGGGAAAACATTCAGTACTTC	CASSLTGTGENIQYF
TRBV4-1	.	TRBJ2-7	.	TGCGCCAGCAGCCAAGATTCGATGACGCTCAGCACTTACGAGCAGTACTTC	CASSQDSMTLSTYEQYF
TRBV7-9	.	TRBJ2-3	TRBD2	TGTGCCAGCAGCTTAGGGCGGCTAGCGGGGCTGAGCACAGATACGCAGTATTTT	CASSLGRLAGLSTDTQYF
TRBV11-2	once	TRBJ2-2	TRBD1	TGTGCCAGCAGCCCCACCCGGGACAGACCGAACACCGGGGAGCTGTTTTTT	CASSPTRDRPNTGELFF
TRBV4-1	.	TRBJ1-1	TRBD1	TGCGCCAGCAGCCCAGGGGACAGGGAAGGGACTGAAGCTTTCTTT	CASSPGDREGTEAFF
TRBV27	.	TRBJ2-7	.	TGTGCCAGCAGTTTATGGGGGGGCCACGAGCAGTACTTC	CASSLWGGHEQYF
TRBV11-2	.	TRBJ2-1	TRBD2	TGTGCCAGCAGCACGGTGGGTCAGCGGGAGGGGGATGAGCAGTTCTTC	CASSTVGQREGDEQFF